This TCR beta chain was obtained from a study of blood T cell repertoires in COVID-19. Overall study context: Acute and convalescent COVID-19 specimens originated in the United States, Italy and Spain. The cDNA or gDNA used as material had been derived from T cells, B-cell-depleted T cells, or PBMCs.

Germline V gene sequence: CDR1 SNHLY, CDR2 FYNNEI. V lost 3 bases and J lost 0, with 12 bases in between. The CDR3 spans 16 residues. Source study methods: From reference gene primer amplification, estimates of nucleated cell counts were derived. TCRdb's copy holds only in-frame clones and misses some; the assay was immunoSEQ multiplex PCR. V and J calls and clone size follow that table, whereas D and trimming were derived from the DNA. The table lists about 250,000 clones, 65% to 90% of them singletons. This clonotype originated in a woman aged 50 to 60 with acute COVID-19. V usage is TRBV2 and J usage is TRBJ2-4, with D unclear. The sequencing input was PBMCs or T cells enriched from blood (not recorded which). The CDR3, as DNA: TGTGCCAGCAGTGATGTGGCCCAACCAGCCAAAAACATTCAGTACTTC. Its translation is CASSDVAQPAKNIQYF.